This passage covers 6 T cell receptor beta chains from one sample sequenced in a study of identical twins (dated by TCRdb to the mid-2010s). Libraries were constructed by 5' RACE. The instrument was an Illumina HiSeq 2000. TCRdb applied fastp at Q25 and MiXCR to the public reads, then kept only in-frame beta chains. Each record represents a unique CDR3 protein, reported with the most common genes and DNA among its rows. The sample has 420,000 or so distinct CDR3 sequences on record, approximately 17% of them singletons. The top ten clonotypes cover 9% to 15% of the sample. Sample: naive T cells sorted from blood. What the cell subset or site label conveys for this sample: cells isolated with a human naive T-cell isolation kit. The source is a man aged 50-60 years in good health.

This chain connects TRBV4-3 to TRBJ2-3, with 12 bases lining up with TRBD2. V dropped 4 bases and J dropped 3; count of bases not matched to a gene: 8. The CDR3 covers 17 residues. Germline V gene data show CDR1 as LGHNA and CDR2 as YSLEER. In DNA form, the CDR3 reads TGCGCCAGCAGCCGAAAACAGACTAGCGGGGGAACAGATACGCAGTATTTT. Protein sequence: CASSRKQTSGGTDTQYF.

The chain is built from TRBV6-1 and TRBJ2-5, with a possible D match to TRBD2 (6 bases). V lost 6 bases and J 2 bases, leaving 19 bases between the germline ends. The CDR3 sequence is 16 residues long. Germline CDR1 MNHNS, CDR2 SASEGT. Here the CDR3 reads CASSQRRLATQETQYF. CDR3 coding DNA: TGTGCCAGCAGCCAAAGGCGGCTAGCGACACAAGAGACCCAGTACTTC.

This clonotype was counted many times. The gene calls are TRBV11-1 and TRBJ2-1, with TRBD2 as a possible D gene (7 bases). V was pared by 5 bases and J by 4 bases, with 15 bases between. The CDR3 is 15 residues long. Germline V lookup: CDR1 SGHAT, CDR2 FQDESV (reference sequence). DNA for the CDR3: TGTGCCAGCAGCACTAGGGGGGGAGTATACAATGAGCAGTTCTTC. This encodes CASSTRGGVYNEQFF.

This clonotype was counted at least ten times. The chain uses TRBV10-3 and TRBJ2-3; TRBD2 aligns across 9 bases. Germline loops: CDR1 ENHRY, CDR2 SYGVKD. J lost 5 bases, V lost 7 bases, and 13 bases had no gene match. The CDR3 loop spans 16 amino acids. CDR3 DNA sequence: TGTGCCATCAATCCAGTCGGTAGCGGGAGTGAAGATACGCAGTATTTT. It codes for CAINPVGSGSEDTQYF.

This clonotype was detected ten times or more. The chain employs TRBV4-2 and TRBJ2-3; 9 positions agree with TRBD2. The V and J ends lost 2 bases and 5 bases, in that order; junction bases with no gene match: 17. CDR3 size: 19 residues. Germline-derived CDR1 and CDR2 are LGHNA and YNFKEQ. The CDR3 DNA sequence: TGTGCCAGCAGCCAATTGATAGCGGGAGCCTTCGGAGTCGGAGATACGCAGTATTTT. It codes for CASSQLIAGAFGVGDTQYF.

The genes are TRBV18 and TRBJ2-3; TRBD2 aligns across 7 bases. In germline, CDR1 is KGHSH, CDR2 LQKENI. With 2 bases clipped from V and 8 bases from J, the junction kept 13 bases outside the gene matches. This CDR3 has 16 residues. CDR3 sequence: CASSPMSEARGSTQYF. CDR3 DNA sequence: TGTGCCAGCTCACCAATGAGCGAGGCGCGCGGGAGTACGCAGTATTTT. Full variable domain (remainder filled in from reference TRBV18 and TRBJ2-3): NAGVMQNPRHLVRRRGQEARLRCSPMKGHSHVYWYRQLPEEGLKFMVYLQKENIIDESGMPKERFSAEFPKEGPSILRIQQVVRGDSAAYFCASSPMSEARGSTQYFGPGTRLTVL.